These 19 T cell receptor beta chains share one sample of origin, sequenced in a study of cytomegalovirus exposure and HLA in healthy donors. The PCR was carried out with 60 Vbeta primers and 13 Jbeta primers. Produced via immunoSEQ multiplex PCR; TCRdb's table is partial and in-frame only. The sample gives approximately 100,000 clones, 60% to 85% of which show up once; around 5.1% is in the top ten. Sequencing was performed on PBMCs. These TCRs come from a female donor in good health and CMV-seropositive.

This chain connects TRBV19 to TRBJ1-6; tentatively, D is TRBD1 (5 bases). The CDR3 covers 13 residues. Trimming shortened V by 7 bases and J by 6 bases, and 10 bases separated the two germline ends. Germline loops: CDR1 LNHDA, CDR2 SQIVND (reference sequence). In DNA form, the CDR3 reads TGTGCCAGTAAGACAGAGCCTAATTCACCCCTCCACTTT. It is translated as CASKTEPNSPLHF.

The chain joins TRBV27 to TRBJ2-1; 11 positions agree with TRBD2. Losses at the gene ends were 4 bases for V and 5 bases for J; bases not matched to a gene: 7. Looked up from germline, CDR1 is MNHEY and CDR2 is SMNVEV (reference sequence). The CDR3 spans 16 residues. CDR3: CASSWLAGGRHNEQFF. DNA of the CDR3: TGTGCCAGCAGTTGGTTAGCGGGGGGGCGCCACAATGAGCAGTTCTTC.

The rearrangement links TRBV18 to TRBJ2-5; D remains ambiguous. In germline, CDR1 is KGHSH, CDR2 LQKENI. Deletions cut 3 bases from V and 1 base from J, with 3 bases between. The CDR3 spans 12 residues. This chain's CDR3 is CASSPIQETQYF. The CDR3 region has the DNA TGTGCCAGCTCACCCATCCAAGAGACCCAGTACTTC.

This clone was seen once. This chain uses TRBV10-3 with TRBJ2-7, with D uncertain. V gave up 0 bases and J gave up 3 bases, with 12 bases separating them. This CDR3 spans 15 amino acids. Per germline, CDR1 ENHRY and CDR2 SYGVKD. This CDR3 reads CAISESGGVSYEQYF. CDR3 coding DNA: TGTGCCATCAGTGAGTCCGGCGGAGTAAGCTACGAGCAGTACTTC.

The chain couples TRBV4-1 to TRBJ2-1; D unresolved. This CDR3 comprises 13 residues. Germline values: CDR1 MGHRA, CDR2 YSYEKL. Trimming removed 0 bases from V and 6 bases from J, with 6 bases in between. CDR3 sequence (DNA): TGCGCCAGCAGCCAAGAGTGGAGCAATGAGCAGTTCTTC. This encodes CASSQEWSNEQFF.

The chain combines TRBV6-5 with TRBJ2-1; D ambiguous. CDR1 is MNHEY, CDR2 SVGAGI, per germline. Trimming left V 6 bases short and J 3 bases short, with 15 bases between. This CDR3 comprises 15 residues. The CDR3 loop is CASSRQPSGYNEQFF. CDR3 sequence (DNA): TGTGCCAGCAGCCGGCAACCCTCAGGCTACAATGAGCAGTTCTTC.

This clone has only one observation. The rearrangement uses TRBV7-2 and TRBJ1-1; D perhaps matches TRBD1 (6 bases). Looked up from germline, CDR1 is SGHTA and CDR2 is FQGNSA. Trimming cost V 5 bases and J 4 bases, with 23 bases left between them. The CDR3 loop spans 17 amino acids. The chain's CDR3 is CASSPQGVGALGTEAFF. The CDR3 DNA reads TGTGCCAGCAGCCCCCAGGGTGTGGGGGCTCTAGGCACTGAAGCTTTCTTT.

The chain employs TRBV19 and TRBJ1-6; possible D gene TRBD1, 5 bases. The germline V gene has CDR1 LNHDA and CDR2 SQIVND (reference sequence). This CDR3 is 16 amino acids long. V shed 6 bases and J shed 9 bases, with 21 bases lying between them. CDR3 sequence: CASRSEGSRGTSPLHF. The CDR3 DNA is TGTGCCAGTAGATCCGAAGGGTCCCGGGGGACTTCACCCCTCCACTTT.

V and J are TRBV19 and TRBJ2-6; possibly TRBD1 for D (5 bases). Germline V gives CDR1 LNHDA, CDR2 SQIVND (reference sequence). Trimming stripped 2 bases from V and 3 bases from J, with 8 bases between. The CDR3 totals 15 residues. CDR3 sequence (DNA): TGTGCCAGTAGTATATCAGGGAATGGGGCCAACGTCCTGACTTTC. Its translation: CASSISGNGANVLTF.

This clone turned up a few times. The chain recombines TRBV7-8 with TRBJ2-7; 10 nucleotides agree with TRBD1. Germline V gives CDR1 SGHVS, CDR2 FQNEAQ. The length of the CDR3 is 15 residues. Unmatched junction bases numbered 4, after V lost 1 base and J lost 4 bases. This chain's CDR3 is CASSLVGQGKYEQYF. The CDR3 nucleotides are TGTGCCAGCAGCTTAGTGGGACAGGGGAAATACGAGCAGTACTTC.

V usage is TRBV7-9 and J usage is TRBJ2-6; the D is unclear. The CDR3 spans 15 residues. Trimming stripped 0 bases from V and 7 bases from J, with 10 bases between. The germline V gene has CDR1 SEHNR and CDR2 FQNEAQ (reference sequence). The CDR3 region has the DNA TGTGCCAGCAGCTTAGCCCCGGGTAGAGCCAACGTCCTGACTTTC. Translating gives CASSLAPGRANVLTF.

This clone was counted once. V is TRBV2 and J is TRBJ2-4; the D is unclear. Deletions cut 0 bases from V and 1 base from J, with 16 bases between. This CDR3 comprises 18 residues. Germline V lookup: CDR1 SNHLY, CDR2 FYNNEI. CDR3 DNA: TGTGCCAGCAGTGAAGCCCCGGCCCGCCCCGGGGCCAAAAACATTCAGTACTTC. Translated: CASSEAPARPGAKNIQYF.

This clone occurred once. This sequence joins TRBV18 and TRBJ1-4, with TRBD1 identical over 7 bases. There are 16 residues in the CDR3. Germline V CDR1 and CDR2: KGHSH, LQKENI. Trimming at V came to 2 bases and at J to 6 bases, leaving 9 bases not matched to a gene. The CDR3: CASSPYRGRRDEKLFF. Written as DNA, the CDR3 is TGTGCCAGCTCACCATATAGGGGGCGTCGAGATGAAAAACTGTTTTTT.

The rearrangement joins TRBV9 to TRBJ2-7; TRBD1 matches at 7 bases. V was pared by 3 bases and J by 0 bases, with 3 bases of the junction left unmatched. Germline lookup yields CDR1 SGDLS and CDR2 YYNGEE. The CDR3 covers 14 residues. The CDR3 is CASSGTGSSYEQYF. For the CDR3, the DNA is TGTGCCAGCAGCGGGACAGGATCCTCCTACGAGCAGTACTTC.

The rearrangement links TRBV2 to TRBJ1-5; maybe TRBD1 (5 bases). Germline V CDR1 and CDR2: SNHLY, FYNNEI. This CDR3 has 14 residues. V gave up 3 bases and J gave up 2 bases, with 8 bases separating them. CDR3 bases: TGTGCCAGCAGTGACAGGGAAGGCAATCAGCCCCAGCATTTT. Encoded protein: CASSDREGNQPQHF.

CDR3 residues: CASSLRVGAMNTEAFF. The CDR3 nucleotides read TGTGCCAGCAGCTTAAGGGTTGGGGCAATGAACACTGAAGCTTTCTTT. The chain couples TRBV7-8 to TRBJ1-1, with D maybe TRBD1 (5 bases). The CDR3 covers 16 residues. The germline V gene encodes CDR1 SGHVS and CDR2 FQNEAQ. The germline V and J ends were trimmed by 2 bases and 0 bases, with 13 bases remaining between them.

This rearrangement joins TRBV5-1 to TRBJ2-5; TRBD2 aligns across 8 bases. This CDR3 region has 14 residues. The germline V gene encodes CDR1 SGHRS and CDR2 YFSETQ. The V segment lost 0 bases and the J segment 5 bases; nucleotides outside the gene matches: 3. The CDR3 reads CASSLAGGLETQYF. In nucleotides, the CDR3 is TGCGCCAGCAGCTTGGCGGGGGGGCTTGAGACCCAGTACTTC.

The chain combines TRBV7-8 with TRBJ2-7; D may be TRBD1 (6 bases). The germline gives CDR1 SGHVS, CDR2 FQNEAQ. The CDR3 consists of 13 residues. The V gene lost 5 bases and the J gene lost 7 bases, with 15 bases spanning the gap. CDR3 in amino acids: CASSVTQGREQYF. DNA for the CDR3: TGTGCCAGCAGCGTAACACAGGGTAGGGAGCAGTACTTC.

The chain recombines TRBV4-2 with TRBJ2-3; 13 positions match TRBD2. The ends lost 2 bases at V and 5 bases at J; junction bases unmatched: 10. Germline CDR1 is LGHNA and CDR2 is YNFKEQ. The CDR3 runs to 18 residues. The CDR3 here is CASSQPTSGGALGDTQYF. The CDR3 DNA follows: TGTGCCAGCAGCCAACCAACTAGCGGGGGGGCCTTGGGAGATACGCAGTATTTT.